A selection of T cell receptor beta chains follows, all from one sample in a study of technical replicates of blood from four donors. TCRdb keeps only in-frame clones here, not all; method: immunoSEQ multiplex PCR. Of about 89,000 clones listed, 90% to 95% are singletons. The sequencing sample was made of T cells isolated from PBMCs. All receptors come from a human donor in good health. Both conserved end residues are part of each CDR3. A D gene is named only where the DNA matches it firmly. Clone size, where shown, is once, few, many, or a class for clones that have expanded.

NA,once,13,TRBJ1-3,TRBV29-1,CSAGWGAGNTIYF,TGCAGCGCAGGGTGGGGGGCTGGAAACACCATATATTTT
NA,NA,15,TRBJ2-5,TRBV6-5,CASSYSIGGRETQYF,TGTGCCAGCAGTTACTCTATCGGGGGACGTGAGACCCAGTACTTC
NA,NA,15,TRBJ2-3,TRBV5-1,CASSFGVGDTDTQYF,TGCGCCAGCAGCTTTGGGGTCGGGGACACAGATACGCAGTATTTT
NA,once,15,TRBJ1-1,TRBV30,CAWSDLGAKGTEAFF,TGTGCCTGGAGTGACCTGGGGGCCAAGGGGACTGAAGCTTTCTTT
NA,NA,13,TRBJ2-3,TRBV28,CASSTRQTDTQYF,TGTGCCAGCAGTACCCGACAGACAGATACGCAGTATTTT
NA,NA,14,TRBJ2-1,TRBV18,CASSPQWGGDEQFF,TGTGCCAGCTCACCACAATGGGGAGGCGATGAGCAGTTCTTC
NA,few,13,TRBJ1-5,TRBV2,CASTGDANQPQHF,TGTGCCAGCACGGGGGATGCCAATCAGCCCCAGCATTTT
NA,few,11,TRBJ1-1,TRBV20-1,CSARLNTEAFF,TGCAGTGCCAGGCTGAACACTGAAGCTTTCTTT
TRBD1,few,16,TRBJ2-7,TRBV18,CASSPPILQGADEQYF,TGTGCCAGCTCACCACCAATCCTACAGGGGGCCGACGAGCAGTACTTC
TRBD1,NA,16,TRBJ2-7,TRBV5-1,CASSLAPGQGLYEQYF,TGCGCCAGCAGCTTGGCCCCGGGACAGGGGTTGTACGAGCAGTACTTC
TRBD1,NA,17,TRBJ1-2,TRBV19,CASSTTDRAIPLYGYTF,TGTGCCAGTAGTACAACGGACAGGGCCATTCCCCTCTATGGCTACACCTTC